The sequence of this T cell receptor beta chain was determined in a study of cytomegalovirus exposure and HLA in healthy donors. Overall study context: Earlier work reported around 110 million unique TCR beta sequences from about 179 million T cells.

While unrecorded immune exposures were likely, the donors were nominally healthy when sampled. A remark on this clone: Its antigen is undetermined.

Amplification used 60 Vbeta primers and 13 Jbeta primers. Assay: immunoSEQ multiplex PCR; the TCRdb copy retains only in-frame clones and omits some. The sample records under 200,000 clones, about 80% being singletons. Study-wide findings and caveats: A likely sequencing artifact accounted for one observed cluster of highly shared sequence variants.

Germline CDR1 is LNHDA and CDR2 is SQIVND (reference sequence). V was cut by 2 bases and J by 0 bases, with 11 bases left in between. The CDR3 covers 16 residues. The clonotype comes from a man in his sixties in good health and CMV-seronegative. The sample was PBMCs. This rearrangement joins TRBV19 to TRBJ1-3, with TRBD1 as a possible D gene (6 bases). CDR3 coding DNA: TGTGCCAGTAGTATATTTGCGACAGGCTCTGGAAACACCATATATTTT. It specifies CASSIFATGSGNTIYF.